This T cell receptor beta chain was recorded in a study of blood T cell repertoires in COVID-19. About the study: From the United States, Italy and Spain came samples of acute and convalescent COVID-19. The cDNA or gDNA used as material had been derived from T cells, B-cell-depleted T cells, or PBMCs.

Original data processing: Reference gene primers were amplified, and this amplification served to estimate nucleated cell counts. Only in-frame clones appear in the TCRdb table, and some are missing; sequencing was by immunoSEQ multiplex PCR. V and J calls and clone size are as listed in that table; D and trimming were resolved from the DNA. The sample contains approximately 67,000 clones, approximately 79% of which appear only once. The ends lost 4 bases at V and 2 bases at J; junction bases unmatched: 6. The CDR3 extends over 15 amino acids. Germline CDR1 reads SGHRS; CDR2 reads YFSETQ. The V and J genes are TRBV5-1 and TRBJ2-3; the match to TRBD2 covers 8 bases. The clonotype was recovered from a man in his 60s with acute or convalescent COVID-19. Input material: peripheral blood. The CDR3: CASSGIAGSTDTQYF. CDR3 nucleotide sequence: TGCGCCAGCAGCGGAATAGCGGGGTCCACAGATACGCAGTATTTT.